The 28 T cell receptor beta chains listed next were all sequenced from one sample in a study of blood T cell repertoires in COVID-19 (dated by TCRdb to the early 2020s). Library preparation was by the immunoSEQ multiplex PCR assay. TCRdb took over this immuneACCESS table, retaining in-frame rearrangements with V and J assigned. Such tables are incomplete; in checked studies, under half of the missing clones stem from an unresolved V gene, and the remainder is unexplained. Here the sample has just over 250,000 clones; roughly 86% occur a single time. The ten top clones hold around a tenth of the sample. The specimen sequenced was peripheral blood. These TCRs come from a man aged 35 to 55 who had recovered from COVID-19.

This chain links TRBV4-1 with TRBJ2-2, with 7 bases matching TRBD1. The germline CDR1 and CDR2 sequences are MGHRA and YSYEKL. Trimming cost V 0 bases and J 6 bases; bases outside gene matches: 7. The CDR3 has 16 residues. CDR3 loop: CASSQDSRRGSGELFF. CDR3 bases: TGCGCCAGCAGCCAAGATTCCCGCAGGGGGTCCGGGGAGCTGTTTTTT.

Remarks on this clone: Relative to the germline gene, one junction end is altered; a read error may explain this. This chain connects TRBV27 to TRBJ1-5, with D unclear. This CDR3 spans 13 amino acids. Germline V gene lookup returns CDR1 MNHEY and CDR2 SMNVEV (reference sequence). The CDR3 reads CASSEHRKEPLHF. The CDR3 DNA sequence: TGTGCCAGCAGTGAGCACCGAAAAGAACCCCTGCATTTT.

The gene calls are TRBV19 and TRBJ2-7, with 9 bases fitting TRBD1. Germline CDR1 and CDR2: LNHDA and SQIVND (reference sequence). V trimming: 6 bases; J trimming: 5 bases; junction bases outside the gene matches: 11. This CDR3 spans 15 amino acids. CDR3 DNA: TGTGCCAGTAGGCCGGGACAGGGAAACACCCACGAGCAGTACTTC. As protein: CASRPGQGNTHEQYF.

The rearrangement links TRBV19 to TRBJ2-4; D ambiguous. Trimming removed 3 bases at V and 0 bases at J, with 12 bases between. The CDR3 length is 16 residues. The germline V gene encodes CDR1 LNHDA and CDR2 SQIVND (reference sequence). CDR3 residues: CASSMGRRIAKNIQYF. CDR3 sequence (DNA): TGTGCCAGTAGTATGGGCAGACGAATAGCCAAAAACATTCAGTACTTC.

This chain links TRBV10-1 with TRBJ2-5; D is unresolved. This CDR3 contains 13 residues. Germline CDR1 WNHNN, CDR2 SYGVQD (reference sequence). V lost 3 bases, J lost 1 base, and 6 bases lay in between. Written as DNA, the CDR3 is TGCGCCAGCAGTGAACTCCTCCAAGAGACCCAGTACTTC. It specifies CASSELLQETQYF.

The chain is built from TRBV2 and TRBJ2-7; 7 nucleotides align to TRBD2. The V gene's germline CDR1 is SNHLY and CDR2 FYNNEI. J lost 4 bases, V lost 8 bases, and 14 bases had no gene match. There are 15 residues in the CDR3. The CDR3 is CASSPVRGTSYEQYF. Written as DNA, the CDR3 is TGTGCCAGCTCTCCCGTGCGGGGGACGTCGTACGAGCAGTACTTC.

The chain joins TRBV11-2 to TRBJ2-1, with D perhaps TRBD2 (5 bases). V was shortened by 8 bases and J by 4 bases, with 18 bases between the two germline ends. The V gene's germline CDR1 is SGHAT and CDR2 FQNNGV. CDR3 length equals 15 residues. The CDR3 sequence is CASRVSGRGYNEQFF. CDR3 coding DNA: TGTGCCAGCCGAGTATCGGGAAGAGGGTACAATGAGCAGTTCTTC.

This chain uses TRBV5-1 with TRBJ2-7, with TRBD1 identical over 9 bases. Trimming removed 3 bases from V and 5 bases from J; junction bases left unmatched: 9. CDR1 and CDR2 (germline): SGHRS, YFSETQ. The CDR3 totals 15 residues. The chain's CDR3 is CASSSRQGVRNEQYF. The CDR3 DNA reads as TGCGCCAGCAGCTCGCGACAGGGGGTGAGGAACGAGCAGTACTTC.

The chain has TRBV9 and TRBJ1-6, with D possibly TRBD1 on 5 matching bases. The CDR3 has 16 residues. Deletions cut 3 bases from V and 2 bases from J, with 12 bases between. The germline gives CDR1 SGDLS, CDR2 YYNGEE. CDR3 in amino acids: CASSEGLRAYNSPLHF. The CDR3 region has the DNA TGTGCCAGCAGCGAGGGACTTCGCGCCTATAATTCACCCCTCCACTTT. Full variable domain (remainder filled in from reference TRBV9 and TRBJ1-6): DSGVTQTPKHLITATGQRVTLRCSPRSGDLSVYWYQQSLDQGLQFLIQYYNGEERAKGNILERFSAQQFPDLHSELNLSSLELGDSALYFCASSEGLRAYNSPLHFGNGTRLTVT.

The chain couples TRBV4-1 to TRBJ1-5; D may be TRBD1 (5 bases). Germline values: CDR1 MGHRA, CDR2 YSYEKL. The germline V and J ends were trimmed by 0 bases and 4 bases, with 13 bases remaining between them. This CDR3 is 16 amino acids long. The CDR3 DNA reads TGCGCCAGCAGCCAAGAAGTGGGGCGGAGTAATCAGCCCCAGCATTTT. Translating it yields CASSQEVGRSNQPQHF.

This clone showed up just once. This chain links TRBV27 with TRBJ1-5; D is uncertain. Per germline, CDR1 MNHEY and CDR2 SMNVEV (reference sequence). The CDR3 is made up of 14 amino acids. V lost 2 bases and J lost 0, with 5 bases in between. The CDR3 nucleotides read TGTGCCAGCAGTTTAGCCTATAGCAATCAGCCCCAGCATTTT. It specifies CASSLAYSNQPQHF.

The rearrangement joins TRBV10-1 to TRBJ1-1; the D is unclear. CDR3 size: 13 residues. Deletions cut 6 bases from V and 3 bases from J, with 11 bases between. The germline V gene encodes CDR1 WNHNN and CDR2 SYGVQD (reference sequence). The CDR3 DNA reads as TGCGCCAGCAGGGACTCTTGGGACACTGAAGCTTTCTTT. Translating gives CASRDSWDTEAFF.

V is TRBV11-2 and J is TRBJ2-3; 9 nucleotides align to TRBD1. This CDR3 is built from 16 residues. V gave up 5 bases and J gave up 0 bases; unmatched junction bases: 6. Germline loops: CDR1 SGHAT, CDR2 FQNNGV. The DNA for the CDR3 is TGTGCCAGCAGCCTTGTTGGACAGGGGAGCACAGATACGCAGTATTTT. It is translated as CASSLVGQGSTDTQYF.

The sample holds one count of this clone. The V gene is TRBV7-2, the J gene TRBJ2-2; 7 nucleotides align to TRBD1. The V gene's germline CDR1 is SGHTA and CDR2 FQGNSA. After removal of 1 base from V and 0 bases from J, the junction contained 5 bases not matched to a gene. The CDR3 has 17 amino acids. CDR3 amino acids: CASSLGQGVSNTGELFF. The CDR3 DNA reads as TGTGCCAGCAGCTTAGGGCAGGGGGTATCGAACACCGGGGAGCTGTTTTTT.

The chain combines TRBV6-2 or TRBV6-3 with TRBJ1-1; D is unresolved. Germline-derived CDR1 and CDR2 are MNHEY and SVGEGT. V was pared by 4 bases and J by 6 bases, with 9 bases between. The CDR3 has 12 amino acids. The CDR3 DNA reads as TGTGCCAGCAGTTTGCCCCAGGCTGAAGCTTTCTTT. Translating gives CASSLPQAEAFF.

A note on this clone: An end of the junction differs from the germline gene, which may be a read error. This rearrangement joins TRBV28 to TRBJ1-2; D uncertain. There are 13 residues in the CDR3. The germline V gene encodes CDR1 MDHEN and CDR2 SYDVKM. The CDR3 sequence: CASSLTYVPVPAF. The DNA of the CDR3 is TGTGCCAGCAGTTTAACTTATGTCCCCGTCCCCGCCTTC.

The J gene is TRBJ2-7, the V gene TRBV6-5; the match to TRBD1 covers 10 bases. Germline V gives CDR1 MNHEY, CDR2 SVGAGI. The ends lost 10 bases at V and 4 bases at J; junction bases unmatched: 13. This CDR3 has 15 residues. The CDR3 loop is CATSTPGQGGYEQYF. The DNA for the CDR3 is TGTGCCACTTCGACCCCCGGACAGGGGGGGTACGAGCAGTACTTC.

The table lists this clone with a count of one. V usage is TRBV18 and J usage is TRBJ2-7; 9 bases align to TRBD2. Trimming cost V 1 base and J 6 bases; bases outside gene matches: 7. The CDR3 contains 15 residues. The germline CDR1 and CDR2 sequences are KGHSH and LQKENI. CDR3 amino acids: CASSPRGGAAFEQYF. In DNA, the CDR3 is TGTGCCAGCTCACCACGCGGGGGGGCCGCGTTCGAGCAGTACTTC.

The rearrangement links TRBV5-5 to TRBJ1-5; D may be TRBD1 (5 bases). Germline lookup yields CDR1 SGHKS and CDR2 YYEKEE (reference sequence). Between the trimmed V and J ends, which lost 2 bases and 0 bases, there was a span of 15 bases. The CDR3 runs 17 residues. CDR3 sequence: CASSLTLQVYSNQPQHF. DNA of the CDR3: TGTGCCAGCAGCTTAACTTTACAGGTCTATAGCAATCAGCCCCAGCATTTT.

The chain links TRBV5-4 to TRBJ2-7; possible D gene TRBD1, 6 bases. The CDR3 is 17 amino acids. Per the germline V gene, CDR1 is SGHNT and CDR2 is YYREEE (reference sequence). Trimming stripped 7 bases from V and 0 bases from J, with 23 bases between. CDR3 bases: TGTGCCAGCGGAACCCATCAGGGGTCTCAGCTCTCCTACGAGCAGTACTTC. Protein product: CASGTHQGSQLSYEQYF.

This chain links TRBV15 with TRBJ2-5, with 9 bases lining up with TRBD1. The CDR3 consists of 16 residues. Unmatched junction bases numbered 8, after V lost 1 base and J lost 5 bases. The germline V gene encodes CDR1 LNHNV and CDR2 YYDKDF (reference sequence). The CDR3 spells CATSRASGQGEETQYF. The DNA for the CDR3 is TGTGCCACCAGCAGAGCTTCGGGACAGGGTGAGGAGACCCAGTACTTC.

CDR3 loop: CASSWTGFDEQFF. In DNA form, the CDR3 reads TGTGCCAGCAGTTGGACGGGATTTGATGAGCAGTTCTTC. V and J are TRBV27 and TRBJ2-1, with D perhaps matching TRBD2 (5 bases). Germline V gene data show CDR1 as MNHEY and CDR2 as SMNVEV (reference sequence). The CDR3 has 13 amino acids. V lost 4 bases and J 8 bases, leaving 12 bases between the germline ends.

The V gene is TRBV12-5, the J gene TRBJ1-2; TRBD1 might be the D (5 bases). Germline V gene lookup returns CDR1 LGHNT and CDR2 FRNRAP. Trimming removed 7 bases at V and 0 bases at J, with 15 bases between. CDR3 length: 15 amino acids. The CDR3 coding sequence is TGTGCTAGTGCCACAACAGGATACGCTAACTATGGCTACACCTTC. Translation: CASATTGYANYGYTF. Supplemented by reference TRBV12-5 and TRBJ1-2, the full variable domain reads DARVTQTPRHKVTEMGQEVTMRCQPILGHNTVFWYRQTMMQGLELLAYFRNRAPLDDSGMPKDRFSAEMPDATLATLKIQPSEPRDSAVYFCASATTGYANYGYTFGSGTRLTVV.

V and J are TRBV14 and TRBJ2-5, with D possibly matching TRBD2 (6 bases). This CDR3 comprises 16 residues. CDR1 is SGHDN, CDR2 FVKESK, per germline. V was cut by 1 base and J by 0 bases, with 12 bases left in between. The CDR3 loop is CASSQALGGYQETQYF. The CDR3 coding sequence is TGTGCCAGCAGCCAAGCTCTGGGGGGATACCAAGAGACCCAGTACTTC. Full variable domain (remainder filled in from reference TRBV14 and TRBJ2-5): EAGVTQFPSHSVIEKGQTVTLRCDPISGHDNLYWYRRVMGKEIKFLLHFVKESKQDESGMPNNRFLAERTGGTYSTLKVQPAELEDSGVYFCASSQALGGYQETQYFGPGTRLLVL.

The CDR3 sequence is CASSVGRFGDEKLFF. The CDR3 DNA is TGTGCCAGCAGCGTAGGGAGGTTTGGTGATGAAAAACTGTTTTTT. The rearrangement joins TRBV9 to TRBJ1-4; D call uncertain. This CDR3 spans 15 amino acids. V was trimmed by 0 bases and J by 6 bases, leaving 12 bases between them. Germline loops: CDR1 SGDLS, CDR2 YYNGEE. The whole variable domain, remainder taken from reference TRBV9 and TRBJ1-4, is DSGVTQTPKHLITATGQRVTLRCSPRSGDLSVYWYQQSLDQGLQFLIQYYNGEERAKGNILERFSAQQFPDLHSELNLSSLELGDSALYFCASSVGRFGDEKLFFGSGTQLSVL.

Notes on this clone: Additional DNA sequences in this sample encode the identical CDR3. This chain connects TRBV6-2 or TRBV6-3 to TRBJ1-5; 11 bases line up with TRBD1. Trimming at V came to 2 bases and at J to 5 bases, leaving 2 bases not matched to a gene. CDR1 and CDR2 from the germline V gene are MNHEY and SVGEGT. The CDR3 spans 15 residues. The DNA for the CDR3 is TGTGCCAGCAGTTACCCGGGACAGGGGGATCAGCCCCAGCATTTT. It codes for CASSYPGQGDQPQHF.

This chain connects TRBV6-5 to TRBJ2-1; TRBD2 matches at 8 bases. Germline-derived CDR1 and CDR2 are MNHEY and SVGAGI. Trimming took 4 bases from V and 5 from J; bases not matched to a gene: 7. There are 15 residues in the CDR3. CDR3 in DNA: TGTGCCAGCAGTTCCGCTAGCGGGTCGAACAATGAGCAGTTCTTC. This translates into CASSSASGSNNEQFF.

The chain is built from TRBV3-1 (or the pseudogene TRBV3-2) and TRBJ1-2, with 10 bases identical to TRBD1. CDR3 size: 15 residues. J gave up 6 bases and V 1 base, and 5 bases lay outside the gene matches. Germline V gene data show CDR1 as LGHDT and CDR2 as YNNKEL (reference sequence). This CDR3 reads CASSQGAGTGDGYTF. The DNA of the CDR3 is TGTGCCAGCAGCCAAGGGGCCGGGACAGGGGATGGCTACACCTTC.